Detailed here is one TCR beta chain. The antigen is not known. The sample belongs to a study of vaccination effects on CD4 cells after COVID-19. Study details: Each person got two doses of an mRNA SARS-CoV-2 vaccine, BNT162b2 or mRNA-1273. Some 2.2 million PBMC per well were cultured with around 9.1 IU/ml IL-2 and around 9.4 ug/ml peptides. General study points: Late after vaccination, infection- and vaccine-induced clones showed marked clonal contraction. Convalescent patients in the study were few, and early post-infection timepoints were absent.

At the end of 10 days of culture, CD4+ T cells were isolated. The V end lost 4 bases, the J end lost 6 bases, and 7 bases lay between the germline ends. This CDR3 is 12 amino acids long. Germline CDR1 and CDR2: GTSNPN and SVGIG (reference sequence). Libraries were prepared by immunoSEQ multiplex PCR; TCRdb keeps only in-frame clonotypes and omits some of them. The sample contains over 45,000 clones, approximately 61% of which appear only once. This receptor was taken from a human donor who received a COVID-19 vaccine. This sequence joins TRBV30 and TRBJ1-6; D is ambiguous. The input for sequencing was CD4+ T cells from PBMCs cultured without peptide, taken before COVID-19 vaccination. CDR3 in DNA: TGTGCCTGGAATGACTTTAATTCACCCCTCCACTTT. It specifies CAWNDFNSPLHF.